These 10 T cell receptor beta chains were sequenced from one sample in a study of shared clonotypes between healthy human individuals (TCRdb year 2020). The protocol used for the library was the immunoSEQ multiplex PCR assay. TCRdb provides this immuneACCESS table in a form limited to in-frame rearrangements. Some clones are lacking; in checked studies, under half of them reflect an unresolved V gene, and why the rest are absent is not known. This sample lists about 510,000 clones; around 96% were detected once. Of the sample, 0.06% is held by the ten largest clones. Sequences were obtained from naive CD4+ T cells sorted from blood. Per the publication, the cell subset or site label means: CD45RA+ positively selected. Source of these receptors: a woman in her 30s in good health.

The genes are TRBV11-3 and TRBJ2-2, with D perhaps TRBD2 (7 bases). The CDR3 runs 17 residues. The V and J ends lost 5 bases and 5 bases respectively, with 21 bases between them. Germline V gene sequence: CDR1 SGHNT, CDR2 YENEEA. This CDR3 reads CASSPGGGSTRTGELFF. The CDR3 DNA is TGTGCCAGCAGCCCCGGGGGCGGGAGTACGAGGACCGGGGAGCTGTTTTTT. Together with reference TRBV11-3 and TRBJ2-2, the CDR3 gives the full variable domain: EAGVVQSPRYKIIEKKQPVAFWCNPISGHNTLYWYLQNLGQGPELLIRYENEEAVDDSQLPKDRFSAERLKGVDSTLKIQPAELGDSAVYLCASSPGGGSTRTGELFFGEGSRLTVL.

V usage is TRBV5-4 and J usage is TRBJ2-3, with TRBD2 as a possible D gene (6 bases). The CDR3 loop spans 17 amino acids. From germline, CDR1 is SGHNT and CDR2 YYREEE (reference sequence). Deletions cut 2 bases from V and 3 bases from J, with 19 bases between. DNA for the CDR3: TGTGCCAGCAGCTTACCCCCGGGGGAGGCGGATACAGATACGCAGTATTTT. It is translated as CASSLPPGEADTDTQYF.

The V and J genes are TRBV5-1 and TRBJ2-3, with D possibly matching TRBD2 (6 bases). Trimming removed 3 bases from V and 5 bases from J, with 10 bases in between. The CDR3 is made up of 13 amino acids. Germline V CDR1 and CDR2: SGHRS, YFSETQ. The CDR3 loop reads CASSWGEGDTQYF. CDR3 DNA: TGCGCCAGCAGCTGGGGGGAAGGAGATACGCAGTATTTT.

The J gene is TRBJ1-2, the V gene TRBV14; TRBD1 matches 8 bases. V lost 2 bases and J lost 8; bases outside the gene matches: 10. Germline-derived CDR1 and CDR2 are SGHDN and FVKESK. The CDR3 is 15 residues long. This CDR3 is CASSQITQGARGYTF. CDR3 nucleotides: TGTGCCAGCAGCCAAATAACCCAGGGGGCGCGAGGCTACACCTTC.

This rearrangement joins TRBV9 to TRBJ1-3, with unresolved D. Germline V gene data show CDR1 as SGDLS and CDR2 as YYNGEE. V was clipped by 0 bases and J by 4 bases, with 14 bases between them. The CDR3 is 16 residues long. The CDR3 DNA reads TGTGCCAGCAGCGTAGAGGCCGCATCAGCGGGAAACACCATATATTTT. Its translation is CASSVEAASAGNTIYF.

This chain links TRBV5-1 with TRBJ2-7; 8 nucleotides agree with TRBD2. The CDR3 spans 14 residues. In germline, CDR1 is SGHRS, CDR2 YFSETQ. V gave up 1 base and J gave up 3 bases; unmatched junction bases: 3. The CDR3 loop reads CASSLTAGDYEQYF. CDR3 coding DNA: TGCGCCAGCAGCTTGACAGCGGGAGACTACGAGCAGTACTTC. Full variable domain (missing parts from reference TRBV5-1 and TRBJ2-7): KAGVTQTPRYLIKTRGQQVTLSCSPISGHRSVSWYQQTPGQGLQFLFEYFSETQRNKGNFPGRFSGRQFSNSRSEMNVSTLELGDSALYLCASSLTAGDYEQYFGPGTRLTVT.

The chain couples TRBV10-1 to TRBJ1-1; possibly TRBD1 for D (5 bases). Germline values: CDR1 WNHNN, CDR2 SYGVQD (reference sequence). This CDR3 has 14 residues. The V and J ends lost 2 bases and 1 base respectively, with 8 bases between them. As DNA, the CDR3 is TGCGCCAGCAGTGAGCGGGGCTCGAACACTGAAGCTTTCTTT. This encodes CASSERGSNTEAFF.

The CDR3 sequence is CASSLTARDSYEQYF. In DNA, the CDR3 is TGCGCCAGCAGCTTGACGGCCAGGGACTCCTACGAGCAGTACTTC. The V gene is TRBV5-1, the J gene TRBJ2-7; possibly TRBD1 for D (5 bases). The CDR3 has 15 residues. The germline V gene encodes CDR1 SGHRS and CDR2 YFSETQ. Trimming stripped 1 base from V and 0 bases from J, with 11 bases between.

The genes are TRBV5-1 and TRBJ2-7; either TRBD1 or TRBD2 may fit D (6 bases each). CDR3 size: 12 residues. Trimming took 3 bases from V and 6 from J, leaving 10 bases between them. Germline lookup yields CDR1 SGHRS and CDR2 YFSETQ. This chain's CDR3 is CASSWGASEQYF. The CDR3 DNA sequence: TGCGCCAGCAGCTGGGGGGCGTCCGAGCAGTACTTC.

The V gene is TRBV2, the J gene TRBJ1-5; the match to TRBD1 covers 8 bases. The CDR3 runs 15 residues. The J segment lost 6 bases and the V segment lost 6 bases, leaving 10 bases of the junction unmatched. Germline V CDR1 and CDR2: SNHLY, FYNNEI. CDR3 region: CASSQTGVTFQPQHF. CDR3 DNA: TGTGCCAGCAGCCAGACAGGGGTGACTTTTCAGCCCCAGCATTTT.